Sequencing of this TCR beta chain was carried out in a study of blood T cells in healthy people across ages. Next came a second PCR, run for about 7 to 12 cycles, which used a sample-barcoded 5' primer along with a J-beta primer mix. One entry per CDR3 protein, called by TCRdb with MiXCR from the 5' RACE reads. The sample holds more than 600,000 distinct CDR3 sequences, 20% to 30% seen once. This clonotype appeared a few times. The V gene's germline CDR1 is KGHDR and CDR2 SFDVKD. CDR3 size: 16 residues. The junction had 7 bases not matched to a gene; V was cut back by 3 bases and J by 4 bases. These data were likewise used in another study, on T cells of mothers and their children.

This chain uses TRBV24-1 with TRBJ1-1; 10 nucleotides align to TRBD1. This sequence originates from a boy aged 5-17 years in good health. Input material: blood. The CDR3 is CATSDRTRTGGTEAFF. CDR3 nucleotide sequence: TGTGCCACCAGTGATCGGACAAGGACAGGGGGCACTGAAGCTTTCTTT.